This TCR beta chain is from a study of CD8+CD57+ T cells in acquired aplastic anemia. Study-level points and caveats: The number of CD8+ CDR3 sequences shared by patients and controls was twenty-nine.

TCR beta VDJ combinations and CDR3 sequences were profiled from genomic DNA. TCRdb ran MiXCR on the reads and lists one entry per CDR3 protein. The sample includes 270,000 or so distinct CDR3 sequences, roughly 80% of them seen just once. Germline trimming cut 5 bases from V and 6 bases from J; bases unmatched to any gene: 9. This CDR3 has 14 amino acids. Germline CDR1 and CDR2: SEHNR and FQNEAQ (reference sequence). For this clonotype: Its specificity is unknown.

Those patients picked for sequencing had displayed CD8+CD57+ cell expansion on flow cytometry. The enrolled patients all had severe acquired aplastic anemia. The study sampled blood from patients who had received no therapy. The sequenced material came from sorted CD4+, CD8+, or CD8+CD57+ T cells (not recorded which) from PBMCs. The clonotype originates from a human donor with aplastic anemia. The chain carries TRBV7-9 and TRBJ2-7, with 8 nucleotides matching TRBD2. The CDR3, as DNA: TGTGCCAGCAGCCCGAGCAGCGGGGGAGCCGAGCAGTACTTC. Protein: CASSPSSGGAEQYF.